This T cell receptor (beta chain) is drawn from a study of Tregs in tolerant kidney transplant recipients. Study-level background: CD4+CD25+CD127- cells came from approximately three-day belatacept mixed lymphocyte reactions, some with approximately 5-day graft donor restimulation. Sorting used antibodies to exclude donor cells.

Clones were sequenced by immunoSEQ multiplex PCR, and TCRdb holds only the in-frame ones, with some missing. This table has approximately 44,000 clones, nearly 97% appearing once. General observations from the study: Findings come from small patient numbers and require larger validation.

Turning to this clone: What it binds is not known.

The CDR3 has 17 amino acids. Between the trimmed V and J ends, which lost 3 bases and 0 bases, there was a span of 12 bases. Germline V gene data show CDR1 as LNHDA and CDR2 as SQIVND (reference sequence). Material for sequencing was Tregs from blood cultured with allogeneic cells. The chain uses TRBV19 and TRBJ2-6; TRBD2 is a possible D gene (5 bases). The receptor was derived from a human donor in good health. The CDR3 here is CASSIRTGSSGANVLTF. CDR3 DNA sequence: TGTGCCAGTAGTATCCGGACGGGGAGCTCTGGGGCCAACGTCCTGACTTTC.